This T cell receptor (beta chain) came from a study of T cells in localized non-small cell lung cancer (dated by TCRdb to 2020 to 2021). General notes on the study: Comparing tumors with uninvolved tumor-adjacent lungs, the study looked at the T cell repertoires of 236 patients with early-stage NSCLC. All 240 or so NSCLC patients in the cohort were treatment-naive and had localized lung tumors that were resected. A mean age of roughly 66 years was recorded for the NSCLC patients, of whom roughly 130 were male and 85 to 110 were female. Beyond this particular receptor, the publication reports: Uninvolved tumor-adjacent lung showed the highest T cell clonality, higher than tumor, which suggests more focused antigenic responses in the uninvolved tumor-adjacent lung. Multi-region tumor sequencing was not performed, so intratumor heterogeneity could not be excluded. Since the design was exploratory, TCR variables were selected using unadjusted p-values with no false-discovery rate correction. Higher T cell density in blood was associated with longer overall survival, whereas higher clonality in adjacent lung was associated with shorter survival. A median of approximately 53 of the top 100 tumor clones turned up in the paired uninvolved adjacent lung, and roughly 28 of those clones also ranked among the top 100 of that same adjacent lung.

The CDR3 has 13 amino acids, counting the end cysteine and phenylalanine. Only the CDR3 DNA is retained, 39 bases long and in frame from the first base. The germline V gene specifies MNHNS as CDR1 and SASEGT as CDR2. V and J lose 2 bases and 5 bases, and a span of 7 bases separates them. Remarks on this clone: The antigen it binds to is not known. There are no base qualities to consult, and no much larger clone falls within one base.

At diagnosis, peripheral blood, uninvolved tumor-adjacent lung and tumor were collected and were preserved as a mix of fresh-frozen and FFPE material. For TCR repertoire profiling, the blood samples were analyzed as peripheral blood mononuclear cells. TCR beta CDR3 regions were sequenced from DNA using the immunoSEQ Assay. Concerning the study's data processing: To compute T cell density, TCR beta template counts were normalized to usable DNA, which was estimated by amplifying housekeeping genes. The preseqR package was used to estimate richness by extrapolating to 400,000 templates for PBMC samples and to 120,000 templates for tissue samples. Clonality was defined as one minus Pielou's evenness. To identify tissue-enriched TCRs, differential abundance testing was run on productive amino-acid clonotypes with a minimum total count of 5 and an alpha of 0.1. The Jaccard Index and the Morisita Overlap Index were used to quantify repertoire overlap between compartments. GLIPH grouped TCR beta CDR3s together with public tetramer-defined viral CDR3s, and a viral motif had to include at least three viral sequences and show V-gene enrichment. TCRdb mirrors the immuneACCESS table, restricted to in-frame sequences. Some clones are absent from its copies; in checked studies, under half trace to an unresolved V gene, and the reason for the others is unknown. D and trimming were read from the DNA, whereas the V and J calls and clone size are those reported in that table. For this sample the table gives about 21,000 clones, of which approximately 87% were detected only once. Around a sixth of the sample is held by the ten biggest clonotypes.

The chain joins TRBV6-1 to TRBJ2-1; no D gene call is confident. The sequence came from a woman aged 40-75 years with stage II squamous cell lung carcinoma. This sample comprised PBMCs, obtained before any cancer treatment. The CDR3 corresponds to CASSEFWNNEQFF. The sequenced DNA is TGTGCCAGCAGTGAATTTTGGAACAATGAGCAGTTCTTC.